The rows below give T cell receptor beta chains drawn from one sample of a study of T cells in localized non-small cell lung cancer. Profiling relied on immunoSEQ multiplex PCR, and the TCRdb table lists in-frame clones only, not all of them. The table includes around 3,000 clones, about 25% detected once. Sample: lung tumor tissue, taken before any cancer treatment. The receptors derive from a woman between 35 and 70 years old with stage I lung adenocarcinoma. CDR3s include the opening cysteine and the closing phenylalanine or tryptophan. D genes are given only for firm matches. Clone size is not always given. Where it is, it says once, few, many or a class for expanded clones.

TRBJ1-1,few,TRBD1,TRBV6-8,TGTGCCAGCAGCCGACAGGGTTGGAGGACTGAAGCTTTCTTT,CASSRQGWRTEAFF
TRBJ2-1,NA,TRBD1,TRBV7-6,TGTGCCAGCAGCACATGGGACAGTGGGAATGAGCAGTTCTTC,CASSTWDSGNEQFF
TRBJ2-7,NA,NA,TRBV1,TGCGCCAGCAGCCAAGATTGGGGACTAGCGGGGGGATCCTACGAGCAGTACTTC,CASSQDWGLAGGSYEQYF
TRBJ1-4,NA,NA,TRBV9,TGTGCCAGCAGCGAGAATGGTGAAAAACTGTTTTTT,CASSENGEKLFF
TRBJ1-2,NA,NA,TRBV23-1,TGCGCCAGCAGTCAATCGACAGACGCGAGCTCGTATGGCTACACCTTC,CASSQSTDASSYGYTF
TRBJ2-2,few,TRBD1,TRBV9,TGTGCCAGCAGTGGAGCCGGGACAGCAGCCACCGGGGAGCTGTTTTTT,CASSGAGTAATGELFF
TRBJ2-5,NA,TRBD1,TRBV9,TGTGCCAGCAGCCTACAGGGGCGGGAGACCCAGTACTTC,CASSLQGRETQYF
TRBJ2-1,NA,NA,TRBV11-3,TGTGCCAGCAGCTTAGAAGCCCCGGAGAATGAGCAGTTCTTC,CASSLEAPENEQFF
TRBJ1-3,NA,NA,TRBV4-1,TGCGCCAGCAGCCAAGTATACCCGGAGATTGGAAACACCATATATTTT,CASSQVYPEIGNTIYF
TRBJ2-1,few,NA,TRBV18,TGTGCCAGCTCACCACCCTGGACAGAGTCCTACAATGAGCAGTTCTTC,CASSPPWTESYNEQFF
TRBJ2-6,NA,NA,TRBV19,TGTGCCAGTAGTATCCCCGAGGCCAACGTCCTGACTTTC,CASSIPEANVLTF
TRBJ2-3,few,NA,TRBV11-3,TGTGCCAGCAGCTTAGAGGGGGGGCCAGATACGCAGTATTTT,CASSLEGGPDTQYF
TRBJ2-3,NA,NA,TRBV1,TGCGCCAGCAGCCAAGATCCTAGGGACAGCACAGATACGCAGTATTTT,CASSQDPRDSTDTQYF
TRBJ2-2,NA,TRBD1,TRBV30,TGTGCCTGGAGCCAGGGACAGGCGAACACCGGGGAGCTGTTTTTT,CAWSQGQANTGELFF
TRBJ1-2,NA,NA,TRBV30,TGTGCCTGGGCGGGAAGCTATGGCTACACCTTC,CAWAGSYGYTF
TRBJ2-7,NA,NA,TRBV12-1,TGTGCCAGCAGCGCCTGGGGGGGGTCCTTCTCCTACGAGCAGTACTTC,CASSAWGGSFSYEQYF
TRBJ1-1,few,NA,TRBV7-6,TGTGCCAGCAGCTTAGGGGTGGCAGGGCTTTACACTGAAGCTTTCTTT,CASSLGVAGLYTEAFF
TRBJ2-7,few,TRBD1,TRBV9,TGTGCCAGCAGTTCCGGGACAGGGATATCCCCTTTCTTC,CASSSGTGISPFF
TRBJ1-2,NA,NA,TRBV11-3,TGTGCCAGCAGGGGGTCCAGGGGATCAAACTATGGCTACACCTTC,CASRGSRGSNYGYTF
TRBJ2-1,medium-sized,TRBD2,TRBV6-8,TGTGCCAGCAGTCGAGGGACTAGCGCTTCGAATGAGCAGTTCTTC,CASSRGTSASNEQFF
TRBJ1-1,few,NA,TRBV11-3,TGTGCCAGCAGCTTACAGGGTGTATTCGGTGAAGCTTTCTTT,CASSLQGVFGEAFF
TRBJ1-5,NA,NA,TRBV6-8,TGTGCCAGCAGCGCAGTCGGACGGGGGGCGGGAGGTCAGCCCCAGCATTTT,CASSAVGRGAGGQPQHF